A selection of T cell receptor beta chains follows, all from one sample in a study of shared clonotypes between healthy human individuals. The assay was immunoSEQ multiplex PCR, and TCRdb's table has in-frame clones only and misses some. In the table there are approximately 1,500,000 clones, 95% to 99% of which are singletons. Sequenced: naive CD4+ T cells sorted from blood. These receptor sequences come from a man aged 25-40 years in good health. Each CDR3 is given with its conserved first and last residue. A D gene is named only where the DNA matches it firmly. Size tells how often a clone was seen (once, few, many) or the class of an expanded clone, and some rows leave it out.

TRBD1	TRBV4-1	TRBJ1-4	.	CASSSLTGVTEKLFF	TGCGCCAGCAGCTCTCTGACAGGGGTCACTGAAAAACTGTTTTTT
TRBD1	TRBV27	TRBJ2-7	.	CATRDRAYEQYF	TGTGCCACCCGGGACAGAGCCTACGAGCAGTACTTC
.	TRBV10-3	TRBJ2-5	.	CAISEPGTIEETQYF	TGTGCCATCAGTGAGCCCGGGACAATTGAGGAGACCCAGTACTTC
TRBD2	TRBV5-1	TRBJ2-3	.	CASSLGGLAVITDTQYF	TGCGCCAGCAGCTTGGGAGGACTAGCGGTAATCACAGATACGCAGTATTTT
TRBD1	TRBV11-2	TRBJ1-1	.	CASSPIRDRKRSTEAFF	TGTGCCAGCAGCCCCATCCGGGACAGGAAGAGAAGCACTGAAGCTTTCTTT
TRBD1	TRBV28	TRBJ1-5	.	CASSLTPSGQGYNQPQHF	TGTGCCAGCAGTCTAACGCCCTCGGGACAGGGATACAATCAGCCCCAGCATTTT
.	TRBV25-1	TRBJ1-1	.	CASSESSAGALNTEAFF	TGTGCCAGCAGTGAATCGAGTGCAGGGGCTTTGAACACTGAAGCTTTCTTT
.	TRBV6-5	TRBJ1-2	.	CASSRDLNYGYTF	TGTGCCAGCAGCCGCGACCTCAACTATGGCTACACCTTC
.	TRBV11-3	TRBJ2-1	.	CASSVAGSSYNEQFF	TGTGCCAGCAGCGTTGCCGGGAGCTCCTACAATGAGCAGTTCTTC
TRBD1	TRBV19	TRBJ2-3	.	CASTQGAGGPDTQYF	TGTGCCAGTACCCAGGGGGCCGGAGGCCCAGATACGCAGTATTTT
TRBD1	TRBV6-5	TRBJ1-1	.	CASSNSGGQNTEAFF	TGTGCCAGCAGTAATTCAGGGGGGCAGAACACTGAAGCTTTCTTT
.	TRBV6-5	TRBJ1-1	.	CASSYSAPPNTEAFF	TGTGCCAGCAGTTACTCTGCCCCCCCGAACACTGAAGCTTTCTTT
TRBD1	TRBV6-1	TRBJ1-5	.	CASSFRRGQDQPQHF	TGTGCCAGCAGTTTTCGCAGGGGGCAAGATCAGCCCCAGCATTTT
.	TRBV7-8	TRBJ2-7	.	CASSFRSGVGYEQYF	TGTGCCAGCAGCTTCCGGTCAGGGGTAGGCTACGAGCAGTACTTC
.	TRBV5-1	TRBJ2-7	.	CASNVGTGSYEQYF	TGCGCCAGCAACGTGGGGACGGGGTCCTACGAGCAGTACTTC
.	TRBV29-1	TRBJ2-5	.	CSVRLGETQYF	TGCAGCGTTCGACTAGGAGAGACCCAGTACTTC
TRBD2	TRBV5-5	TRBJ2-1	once	CASSALAGPYNEQFF	TGTGCCAGCAGCGCCTTAGCGGGACCCTACAATGAGCAGTTCTTC
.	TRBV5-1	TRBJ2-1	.	CASSFTQGVSYNEQFF	TGCGCCAGCAGCTTCACGCAGGGTGTATCCTACAATGAGCAGTTCTTC
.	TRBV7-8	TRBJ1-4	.	CASSLPGRGNEKLFF	TGTGCCAGCAGCTTACCCGGACGTGGAAATGAAAAACTGTTTTTT
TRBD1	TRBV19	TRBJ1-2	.	CASSTNEGAPGGYTF	TGTGCCAGTAGTACGAACGAGGGGGCGCCTGGAGGCTACACCTTC
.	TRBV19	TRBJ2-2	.	CASSKAGWTGELFF	TGTGCCTCTTCTAAGGCGGGATGGACCGGGGAGCTGTTTTTT
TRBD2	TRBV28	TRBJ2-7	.	CASSSSGLAGVRFYEQYF	TGTGCCAGCAGTTCCTCGGGACTAGCGGGAGTACGGTTCTACGAGCAGTACTTC
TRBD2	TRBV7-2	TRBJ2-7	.	CASSLELAGGSYEQYF	TGTGCCAGCAGCTTAGAGCTAGCGGGAGGGTCCTACGAGCAGTACTTC
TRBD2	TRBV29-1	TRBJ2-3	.	CSVALAVGDTQYF	TGCAGCGTCGCACTAGCGGTTGGGGATACGCAGTATTTT
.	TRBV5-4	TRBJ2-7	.	CASGRAEGGQYF	TGTGCCAGCGGGAGAGCCGAGGGGGGGCAGTACTTC
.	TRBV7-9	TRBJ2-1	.	CASSLASSYNEQFF	TGTGCCAGCAGCTTAGCTAGCTCCTACAATGAGCAGTTCTTC
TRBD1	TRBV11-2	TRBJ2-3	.	CASRHYRGHTDTQYF	TGTGCCAGCAGGCATTACAGGGGCCACACAGATACGCAGTATTTT
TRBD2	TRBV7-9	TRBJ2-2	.	CASLYPGLAGVTGELFF	TGTGCCAGCCTTTATCCGGGACTAGCGGGGGTCACCGGGGAGCTGTTTTTT
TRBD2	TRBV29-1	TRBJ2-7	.	CSVGMVSTRGLAGEQYF	TGCAGCGTTGGGATGGTCTCCACCCGGGGACTAGCGGGGGAGCAGTACTTC
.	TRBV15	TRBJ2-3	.	CATSRGQSDTQYF	TGTGCCACCAGCAGAGGACAGTCAGATACGCAGTATTTT
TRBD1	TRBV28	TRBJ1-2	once	CASSSNRGYSYGYTF	TGTGCCAGCAGTTCCAACAGGGGGTACAGCTATGGCTACACCTTC
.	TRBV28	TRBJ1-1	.	CASSLTGDGTEAFF	TGTGCCAGCAGTTTAACGGGGGATGGGACTGAAGCTTTCTTT
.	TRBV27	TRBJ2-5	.	CASSLFGSGQETQYF	TGTGCCAGCAGTTTATTCGGGAGTGGACAAGAGACCCAGTACTTC
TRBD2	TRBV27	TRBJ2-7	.	CASSSVAGGSTKQYF	TGTGCCAGCAGTTCCGTAGCGGGAGGGTCTACGAAGCAGTACTTC
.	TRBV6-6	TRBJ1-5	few	CASSSGSGSNQPQHF	TGTGCCAGCAGTTCAGGGTCCGGTAGCAATCAGCCCCAGCATTTT
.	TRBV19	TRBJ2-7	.	CASSIQDTYEQYF	TGTGCCAGTAGTATTCAGGACACCTACGAGCAGTACTTC
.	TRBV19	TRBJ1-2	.	CASTPTGFYGYTF	TGTGCCAGTACCCCAACAGGGTTCTATGGCTACACCTTC
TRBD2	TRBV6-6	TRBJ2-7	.	CASTQGLAGYTEQYF	TGTGCCAGCACCCAGGGACTAGCGGGATATACAGAGCAGTACTTC
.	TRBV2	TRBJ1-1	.	CASKRGATTEAFF	TGTGCCAGCAAGCGGGGGGCAACGACTGAAGCTTTCTTT
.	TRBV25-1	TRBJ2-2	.	CASSASTTGELFF	TGTGCCAGCAGTGCTAGTACCACCGGGGAGCTGTTTTTT
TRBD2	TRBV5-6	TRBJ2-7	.	CASTLGLAAYEQYF	TGTGCCAGCACCCTCGGACTAGCGGCGTACGAGCAGTACTTC
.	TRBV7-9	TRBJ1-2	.	CASSYASHYGYTF	TGTGCCAGCAGCTACGCGAGTCACTATGGCTACACCTTC
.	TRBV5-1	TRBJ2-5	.	CASSLAWREETQYF	TGCGCCAGCAGCTTGGCTTGGCGAGAGGAGACCCAGTACTTC
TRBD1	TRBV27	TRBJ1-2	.	CASSLVVVGQGPTAGYTF	TGTGCCAGCAGTTTAGTAGTAGTGGGACAGGGACCGACGGCTGGCTACACCTTC
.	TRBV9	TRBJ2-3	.	CASSVVSGFTDTQYF	TGTGCCAGCAGCGTAGTTAGCGGATTCACAGATACGCAGTATTTT
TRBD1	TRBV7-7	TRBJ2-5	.	CASSMGQGRQETQYF	TGTGCTAGCAGCATGGGACAGGGGCGTCAAGAGACCCAGTACTTC